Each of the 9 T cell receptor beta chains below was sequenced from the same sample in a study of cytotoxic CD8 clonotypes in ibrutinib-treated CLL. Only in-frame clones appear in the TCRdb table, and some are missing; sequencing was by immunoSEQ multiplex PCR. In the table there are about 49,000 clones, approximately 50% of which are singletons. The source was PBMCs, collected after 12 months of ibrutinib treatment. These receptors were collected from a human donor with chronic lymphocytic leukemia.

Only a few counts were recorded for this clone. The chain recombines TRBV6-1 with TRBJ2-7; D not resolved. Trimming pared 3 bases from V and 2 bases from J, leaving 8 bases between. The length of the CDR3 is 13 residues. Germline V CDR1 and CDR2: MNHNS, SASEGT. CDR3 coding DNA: TGTGCCAGCAGTGACAGGATAGCCTACGAGCAGTACTTC. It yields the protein CASSDRIAYEQYF.

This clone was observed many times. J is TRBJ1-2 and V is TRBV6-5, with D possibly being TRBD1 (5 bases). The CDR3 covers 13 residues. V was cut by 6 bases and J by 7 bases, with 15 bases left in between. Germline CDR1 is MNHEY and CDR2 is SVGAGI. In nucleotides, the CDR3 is TGTGCCAGCAGGGGAGGGGAGGGAATTGGCTACACCTTC. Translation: CASRGGEGIGYTF.

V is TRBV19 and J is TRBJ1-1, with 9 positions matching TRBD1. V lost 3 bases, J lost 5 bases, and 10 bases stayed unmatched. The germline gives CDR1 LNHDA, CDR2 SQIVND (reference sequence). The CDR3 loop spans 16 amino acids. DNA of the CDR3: TGTGCCAGTAGTATTCTACAGGGGGCTAGAGATACTGAAGCTTTCTTT. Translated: CASSILQGARDTEAFF.

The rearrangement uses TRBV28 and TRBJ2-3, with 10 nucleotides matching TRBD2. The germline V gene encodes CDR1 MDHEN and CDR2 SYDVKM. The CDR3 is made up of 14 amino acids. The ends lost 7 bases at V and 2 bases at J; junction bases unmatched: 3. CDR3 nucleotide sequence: TGTGCCAGCAAAGCGGGAGGGGACACAGATACGCAGTATTTT. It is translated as CASKAGGDTDTQYF.

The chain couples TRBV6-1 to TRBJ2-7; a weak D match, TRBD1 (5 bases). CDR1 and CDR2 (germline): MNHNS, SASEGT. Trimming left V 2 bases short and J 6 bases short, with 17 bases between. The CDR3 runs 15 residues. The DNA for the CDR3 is TGTGCCAGCAGTGAACGAACAGGAAGGATAGGCGAGCAGTACTTC. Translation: CASSERTGRIGEQYF.

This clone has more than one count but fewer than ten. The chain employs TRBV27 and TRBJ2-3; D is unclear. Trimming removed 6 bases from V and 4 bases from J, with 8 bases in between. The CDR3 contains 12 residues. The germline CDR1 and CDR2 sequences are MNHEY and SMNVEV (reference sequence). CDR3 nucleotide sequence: TGTGCCAGCAGACATGGGCCAGATACGCAGTATTTT. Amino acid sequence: CASRHGPDTQYF.

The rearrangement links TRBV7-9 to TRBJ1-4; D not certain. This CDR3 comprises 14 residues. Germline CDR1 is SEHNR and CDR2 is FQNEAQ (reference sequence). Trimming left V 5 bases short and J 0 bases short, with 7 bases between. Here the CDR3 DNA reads TGTGCCAGCAGCCATGATACAACTAATGAAAAACTGTTTTTT. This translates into CASSHDTTNEKLFF.

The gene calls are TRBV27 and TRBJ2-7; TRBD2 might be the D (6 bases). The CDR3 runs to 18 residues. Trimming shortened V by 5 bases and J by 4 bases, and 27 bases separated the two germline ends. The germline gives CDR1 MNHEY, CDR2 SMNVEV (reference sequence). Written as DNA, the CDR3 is TGTGCCAGCAGTCCCCGAACCACTAGCTTGGCGGGGCTGTACGAGCAGTACTTC. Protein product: CASSPRTTSLAGLYEQYF.

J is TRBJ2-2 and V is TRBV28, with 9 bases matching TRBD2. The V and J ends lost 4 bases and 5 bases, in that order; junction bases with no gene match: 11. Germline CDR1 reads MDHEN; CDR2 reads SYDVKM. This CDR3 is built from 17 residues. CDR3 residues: CASSSARIAGDTGELFF. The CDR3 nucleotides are TGTGCCAGCAGTTCCGCGAGAATAGCGGGAGATACCGGGGAGCTGTTTTTT.